The source of this TCR beta chain is a study of shared clonotypes between healthy human individuals. Regarding the study as a whole: The sampled material consisted only of blood, and tissue repertoires are likely to differ. Among non-shared clonotypes, generation probabilities were lower than among those shared by all four donors. The study found roughly 5% of naive CD4 clonotypes shared across several donors.

V trimming: 4 bases; J trimming: 9 bases; junction bases outside the gene matches: 5. The CDR3 contains 13 residues. Germline CDR1 is KGHSH and CDR2 is LQKENI. Assay used: immunoSEQ multiplex PCR; TCRdb lists only in-frame clones, some missing. The data hold about 1.1 million clones, with 70% to 85% observed a single time. Of note for this clone: Its specificity is not known.

The TCR was taken from a man younger than 35 in good health. Some clones in this sample may be carry-over from other donors' samples. The material sequenced was memory CD4+ T cells from PBMCs. Subset: CD45RA-negative fraction. The chain links TRBV18 to TRBJ1-2, with 10 bases aligning to TRBD1. CDR3 protein: CASSLTGGESYTF. In DNA form, the CDR3 reads TGTGCCAGCTCACTGACAGGGGGCGAGAGCTACACCTTC.